This T cell receptor beta chain was found in a study of T-cell reconstitution after alpha-beta-depleted transplantation in children. Points on this clonotype: A much larger clone lies a single base off, so this may be a read error.

TCRbeta library construction was performed incorporating unique molecular identifiers. One entry per CDR3 protein results from TCRdb running MiXCR on the PCR reads. The sample carries fewer than 35,000 distinct CDR3 sequences, about 6.3% recorded once. Germline loops: CDR1 SEHNR, CDR2 FQNEAQ (reference sequence). The CDR3 consists of 15 residues. Here the sequenced sample was PBMCs, mostly from graft donor cells, taken 180 days after TCRalphabeta/CD19-depleted stem cell transplant. The chain uses TRBV7-9 and TRBJ2-7; 7 nucleotides align to TRBD1. The sequence was collected from a male patient under 18 who had a stem cell transplant for acute myeloid leukemia, so the T cells may come from the graft donor. The CDR3 reads CASSPRTGSTYDQYF. CDR3 in DNA: TGTGCCAGCAGCCCCCGGACAGGTTCCACCTACGACCAGTACTTC.